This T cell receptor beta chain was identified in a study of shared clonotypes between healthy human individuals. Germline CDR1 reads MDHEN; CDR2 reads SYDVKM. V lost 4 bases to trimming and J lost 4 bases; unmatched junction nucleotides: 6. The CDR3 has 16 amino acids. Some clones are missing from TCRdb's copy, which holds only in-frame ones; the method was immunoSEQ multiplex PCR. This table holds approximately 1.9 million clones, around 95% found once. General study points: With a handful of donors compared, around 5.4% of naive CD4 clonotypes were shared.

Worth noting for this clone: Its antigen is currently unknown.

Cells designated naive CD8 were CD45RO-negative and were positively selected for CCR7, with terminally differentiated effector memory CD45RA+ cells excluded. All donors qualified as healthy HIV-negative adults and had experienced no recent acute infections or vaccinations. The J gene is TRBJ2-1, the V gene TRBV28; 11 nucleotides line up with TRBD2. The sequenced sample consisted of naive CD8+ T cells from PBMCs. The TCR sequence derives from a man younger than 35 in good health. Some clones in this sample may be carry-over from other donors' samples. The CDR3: CASSSTGLAVYNEQFF. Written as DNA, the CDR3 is TGTGCCAGCAGTTCCACGGGACTAGCGGTGTACAATGAGCAGTTCTTC.